These T cell receptor beta chains were read from a single sample in a study of early T cells in non-severe SARS-CoV-2 infection. TCRdb reprocessed the 5' RACE reads with MiXCR, giving one entry per CDR3 protein. The table lists roughly 83,000 distinct CDR3 sequences, under 11% of them singletons. Sequencing was performed on whole blood, taken at baseline. The receptors originated from an adult who was a healthcare worker with PCR-confirmed SARS-CoV-2 infection or an uninfected control (not recorded which). Both conserved end residues are part of each CDR3. D genes are given only for firm matches. Size is stated for part of the rows, as once, few or many counts, or as a class when the clone is expanded.

. TRBJ1-3 TRBV27 TRBD1 TGTGCCAGCAAGGGGACAGGGCCCTCTGGAAACACCATATATTTT CASKGTGPSGNTIYF
. TRBJ1-1 TRBV12-3/TRBV12-4 . TGTGCCAGCAGTTTCGAGGGGGACACTGAAGCTTTCTTT CASSFEGDTEAFF
. TRBJ1-4 TRBV4-1 TRBD1 TGCGCCAGCAGCCAAGATCGGGGGACAGGGTCGCTCAATGAAAAACTGTTTTTT CASSQDRGTGSLNEKLFF
few TRBJ1-1 TRBV28 TRBD1 TGTGCCAGCTACCCAGGGGGCGGTAATGAAGCTTTCTTT CASYPGGGNEAFF
many TRBJ2-1 TRBV20-1 . TGCAGTGCTATAACGGGAAGGGACTACAATGAGCAGTTCTTC CSAITGRDYNEQFF
few TRBJ2-7 TRBV28 . TGCTTAGACAACTACGAGCAGTACTTC CLDNYEQYF
. TRBJ2-6 TRBV28 TRBD1 TGTGCCAGCTACCCGGACAGGGGAGGTTCAGGGGCCAACGTCCTGACTTTC CASYPDRGGSGANVLTF
few TRBJ2-1 TRBV5-1 . TGCGCCAGCAGCTTGGATCCCTCCTACAATGAGCAGTTCTTC CASSLDPSYNEQFF
many TRBJ2-7 TRBV7-6 TRBD2 TGTGCCAGCAGCTTAGCAGCGGGAGGGGTCTACGAGCAGTACTTC CASSLAAGGVYEQYF
few TRBJ2-1 TRBV7-2 . TGTGCCAGCAGCTTAGCACTTACGAGCTCCTACAATGAGCAGTTCTTC CASSLALTSSYNEQFF
. TRBJ2-1 TRBV27 . TGTGCCAGCAGTTTCCGGATGTACAATGAGCAGTTCTTC CASSFRMYNEQFF
. TRBJ2-5 TRBV12-3/TRBV12-4 TRBD2 TGTGCCAGCACGCGGGGGGTTAGAGAGACCCAGTACTTC CASTRGVRETQYF
many TRBJ2-1 TRBV11-3 . TGTGCCAGCAGCTTAGGGGCGGCAGGACCTGAGCAGTTCTTC CASSLGAAGPEQFF
few TRBJ2-1 TRBV3-1 . TGTGCCAGCCAGAAGAACGGACTACAGTACAATGAGCAGTTCTTC CASQKNGLQYNEQFF
few TRBJ2-3 TRBV10-3 . TGTGCCATCAGTGAAAGGGGCAAGAGCACAGATACGCAGTATTTT CAISERGKSTDTQYF
few TRBJ2-6 TRBV29-1 . TGCAGCGTTACCAGGGCCTCTGGGGCCAACGTCCTGACTTTC CSVTRASGANVLTF
many TRBJ2-1 TRBV28 TRBD2 TGTGCCAGCGGGACAAGGGCGGGAGGCTCCTACAATGAGCAGTTCTTC CASGTRAGGSYNEQFF
. TRBJ1-5 TRBV20-1 TRBD1 TGCAGTGCCACAGGGGGAAATCAGCCCCAGCATTTT CSATGGNQPQHF
. TRBJ2-1 TRBV27 . TGTGCCAGCAGTAGAAGCGGGCCTTACAATGAGCAGTTCTTC CASSRSGPYNEQFF
few TRBJ2-7 TRBV12-3/TRBV12-4 . TGTGCCAGCAGTTTAGGAAACTTCAGGGCCTACGAGCAGTACTTC CASSLGNFRAYEQYF
many TRBJ2-1 TRBV2 TRBD2 TGTGCCAGCAGTGCCTTAGCGGGATACAATGAGCAGTTCTTC CASSALAGYNEQFF
many TRBJ1-5 TRBV5-6 . TGTGCCAGCAGCTTGGGCCCCGGACAGAGTTCTAGCAATCAGCCCCAGCATTTT CASSLGPGQSSSNQPQHF
. TRBJ2-3 TRBV5-4 . TGTGCCAGCAGAACCGGGACTAGCACAGATACGCAGTATTTT CASRTGTSTDTQYF
few TRBJ2-1 TRBV11-1 TRBD2 TGTGCCAGCAGCTTCCTTTTAGCGGGAGGGCCGGATGAGCAGTTCTTC CASSFLLAGGPDEQFF
few TRBJ2-7 TRBV30 . TGTGCCTGGAGGGGCGGGGGCTTAGGCGAGCAGTACTTC CAWRGGGLGEQYF
many TRBJ2-7 TRBV7-6 . TGTGCCAGCAGCTTGGCTAGCAGTTACGAGCAGTACTTC CASSLASSYEQYF